This T cell receptor (beta chain) is drawn from a study of OX40 agonist ivuxolimab in advanced cancers. Whole-study context: Clinicians treated patients with ivuxolimab, an agonistic anti-OX40 (CD134) antibody. At 0.01 to 10 mg/kg, ivuxolimab was administered intravenously to patients every 2 weeks. Findings and caveats of the study: The study observed clonal expansion of CD4+ and CD8+ blood T cells by week 6 at 0.1 to 3.0 mg/kg.

The CDR3 is 14 amino acids. V was pared by 0 bases and J by 7 bases, with 13 bases between. The germline V gene has CDR1 SGDLS and CDR2 YYNGEE. The data were produced by immunoSEQ multiplex PCR, yet TCRdb's version contains in-frame clones alone and is incomplete. This sample has more than 90,000 clones, with roughly 83% found just once. The timepoints at which blood was sampled were baseline, cycle 4 day 1, and cycle 7 day 1. This clone was observed once. Its antigen is not known. Sequencing used CD4+ or CD8+ T cells sorted from blood, obtained in a trial of the OX40 agonist ivuxolimab. This receptor was identified in an adult with an advanced solid tumor such as melanoma, head and neck, liver or kidney cancer. The V gene is TRBV9, the J gene TRBJ1-2; D is possibly TRBD1 (5 bases). CDR3 residues: CASSVEPGRGGYTF. The CDR3, as DNA: TGTGCCAGCAGCGTAGAACCAGGGCGGGGTGGCTACACCTTC.